This entry is about one T cell receptor (beta chain). Its antigen target is currently unknown. Per-base qualities were not stored, and no clone one base away is much larger. The library was prepared using the immunoSEQ multiplex PCR assay. This immuneACCESS table, as held by TCRdb, lists in-frame sequences with V and J called but not all clones. Of the missing ones, under half trace to an unresolved V gene in checked studies; the others have no known cause. This sample comprises 75,000 to 100,000 clones, 75% to 95% of them detected only once. 0.27% of the sample is taken by the ten largest. This entry belongs to a study of technical replicates of blood from a few donors (dated by TCRdb to about 2017). Including the terminal cysteine and phenylalanine, the CDR3 comprises 20 residues. Only the CDR3 part of the read is kept: 60 bases, read in frame from the first base.

The TCR was taken from a human donor in good health. This sequence uses TRBV21-1 and TRBJ2-6; the D call of TRBD1 is as the table states it, not checked on the DNA. TRBV21-1 is given as a pseudogene. The source material was T cells isolated from PBMCs. CDR3 region: CASSKKGNQDSSPGANVLTF. DNA sequence: TGTGCCAGCAGCAAAAAGGGGAACCAGGACAGTTCACCTGGGGCCAACGTCCTGACTTTC.